The present T cell receptor (beta chain) was sequenced within a study of cytomegalovirus exposure and HLA in healthy donors. General observations from the study: Cytomegalovirus association was assigned to over 150 TCR beta chains.

V lost 7 bases, J lost 1 base, and 9 bases stayed unmatched. Germline V gene sequence: CDR1 MDHEN, CDR2 SYDVKM. The CDR3 has 16 amino acids. As regards this clone: The antigen is unknown.

The PCR ran on 60 Vbeta and 13 Jbeta primers. Generated by immunoSEQ multiplex PCR, the TCRdb table keeps only in-frame clones and is missing some. Of around 150,000 clones in the sample, about 70% were seen once. Material for sequencing was PBMCs. The V and J genes are TRBV28 and TRBJ2-3, with 9 bases matching TRBD1. This clonotype was sampled from a woman between 35 and 50 years old in good health and CMV-seropositive. The CDR3 protein is CASKHRGRPGTDTQYF. The CDR3 DNA follows: TGTGCCAGCAAACACAGGGGGCGACCCGGCACAGATACGCAGTATTTT. The full variable domain, with the rest looked up from reference TRBV28 and TRBJ2-3, is DVKVTQSSRYLVKRTGEKVFLECVQDMDHENMFWYRQDPGLGLRLIYFSYDVKMKEKGDIPEGYSVSREKKERFSLILESASTNQTSMYLCASKHRGRPGTDTQYFGPGTRLTVL.